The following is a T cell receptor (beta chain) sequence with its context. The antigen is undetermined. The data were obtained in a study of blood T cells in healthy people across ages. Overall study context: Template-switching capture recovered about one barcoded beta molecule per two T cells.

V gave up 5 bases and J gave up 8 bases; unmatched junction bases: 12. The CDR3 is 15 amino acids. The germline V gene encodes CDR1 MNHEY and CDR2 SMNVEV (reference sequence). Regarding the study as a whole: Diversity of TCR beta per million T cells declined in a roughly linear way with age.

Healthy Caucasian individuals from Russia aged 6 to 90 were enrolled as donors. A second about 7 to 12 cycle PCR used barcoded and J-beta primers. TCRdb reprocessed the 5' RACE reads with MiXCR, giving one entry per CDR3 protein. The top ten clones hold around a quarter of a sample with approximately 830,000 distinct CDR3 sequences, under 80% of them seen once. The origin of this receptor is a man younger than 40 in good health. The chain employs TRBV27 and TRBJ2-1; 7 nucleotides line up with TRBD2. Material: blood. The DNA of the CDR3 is TGTGCCAGCAGTCCCCTCCAAGCGGGGTTGGATGAGCAGTTCTTC. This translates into CASSPLQAGLDEQFF.